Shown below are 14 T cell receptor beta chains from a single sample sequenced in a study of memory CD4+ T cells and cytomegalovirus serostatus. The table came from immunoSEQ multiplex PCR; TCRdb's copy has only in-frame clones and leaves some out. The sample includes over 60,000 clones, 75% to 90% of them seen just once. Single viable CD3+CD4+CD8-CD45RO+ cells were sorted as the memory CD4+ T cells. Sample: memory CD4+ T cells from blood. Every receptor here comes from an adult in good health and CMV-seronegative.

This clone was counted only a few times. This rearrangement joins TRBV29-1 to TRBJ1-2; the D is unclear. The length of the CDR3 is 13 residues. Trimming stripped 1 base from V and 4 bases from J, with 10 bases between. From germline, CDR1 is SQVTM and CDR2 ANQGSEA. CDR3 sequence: CSVEGPQSYGYTF. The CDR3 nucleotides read TGCAGCGTTGAAGGCCCACAGTCCTATGGCTACACCTTC.

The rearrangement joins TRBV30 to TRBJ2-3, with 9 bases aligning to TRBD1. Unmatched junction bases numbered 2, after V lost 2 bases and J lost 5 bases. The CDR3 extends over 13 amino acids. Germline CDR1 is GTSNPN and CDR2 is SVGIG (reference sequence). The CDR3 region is CAWSRQGGDTQYF. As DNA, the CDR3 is TGTGCCTGGAGTCGACAGGGGGGAGATACGCAGTATTTT.

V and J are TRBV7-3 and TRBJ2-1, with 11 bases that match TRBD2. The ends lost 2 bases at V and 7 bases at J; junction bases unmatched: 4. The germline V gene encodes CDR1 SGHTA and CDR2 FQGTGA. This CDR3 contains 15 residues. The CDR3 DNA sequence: TGTGCCAGCAGCTTACTAGCGGGAGGATCGAATGAGCAGTTCTTC. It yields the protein CASSLLAGGSNEQFF.

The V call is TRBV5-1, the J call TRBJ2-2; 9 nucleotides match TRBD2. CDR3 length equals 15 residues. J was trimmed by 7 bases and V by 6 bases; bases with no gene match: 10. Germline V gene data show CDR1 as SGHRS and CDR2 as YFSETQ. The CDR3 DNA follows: TGCGCCAGCACCTCCCCGGGACTAGCAAACGGGGAGCTGTTTTTT. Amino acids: CASTSPGLANGELFF.

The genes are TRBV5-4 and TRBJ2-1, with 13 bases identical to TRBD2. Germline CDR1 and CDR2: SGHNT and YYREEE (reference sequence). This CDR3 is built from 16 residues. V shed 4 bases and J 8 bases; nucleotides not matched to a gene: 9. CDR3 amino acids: CASSRRGLAGEDEQFF. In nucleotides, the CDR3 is TGTGCCAGCAGCCGGAGAGGACTAGCGGGAGAGGATGAGCAGTTCTTC.

CDR3 coding DNA: TGTGCCAGCCGAAGTATAACCAACTATGGCTACACCTTC. It encodes CASRSITNYGYTF. This chain joins TRBV27 and TRBJ1-2, with D unresolved. Germline loops: CDR1 MNHEY, CDR2 SMNVEV (reference sequence). V dropped 8 bases and J dropped 2 bases, with 12 bases sitting between them. This CDR3 has 13 residues.

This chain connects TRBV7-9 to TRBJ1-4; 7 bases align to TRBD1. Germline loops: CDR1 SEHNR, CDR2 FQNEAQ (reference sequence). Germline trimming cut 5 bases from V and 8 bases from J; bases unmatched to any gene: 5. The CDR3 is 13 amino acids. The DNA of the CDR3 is TGTGCCAGCAGCCGCTGGGGACAGGAAAAACTGTTTTTT. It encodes CASSRWGQEKLFF.

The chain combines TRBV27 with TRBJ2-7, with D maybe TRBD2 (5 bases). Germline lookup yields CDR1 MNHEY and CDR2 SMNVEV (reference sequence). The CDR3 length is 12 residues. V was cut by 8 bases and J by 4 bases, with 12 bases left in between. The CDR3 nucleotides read TGTGCCAGCCCTGCTTCGGGGTACGAGCAGTACTTC. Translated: CASPASGYEQYF.

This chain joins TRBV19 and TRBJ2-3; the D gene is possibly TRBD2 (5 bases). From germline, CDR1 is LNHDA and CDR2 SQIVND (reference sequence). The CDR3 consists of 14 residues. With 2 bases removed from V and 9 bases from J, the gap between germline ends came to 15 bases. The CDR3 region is CASSIPSSGATQYF. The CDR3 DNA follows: TGTGCCAGTAGTATACCCTCCAGCGGAGCGACGCAGTATTTT.

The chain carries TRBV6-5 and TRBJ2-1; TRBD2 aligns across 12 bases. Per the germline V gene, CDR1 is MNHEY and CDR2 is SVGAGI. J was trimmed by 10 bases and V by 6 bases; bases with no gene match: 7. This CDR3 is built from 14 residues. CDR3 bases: TGTGCCAGCAGCCCTAGCGGGGGGGCCCGGGAGCAGTTCTTC. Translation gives CASSPSGGAREQFF.

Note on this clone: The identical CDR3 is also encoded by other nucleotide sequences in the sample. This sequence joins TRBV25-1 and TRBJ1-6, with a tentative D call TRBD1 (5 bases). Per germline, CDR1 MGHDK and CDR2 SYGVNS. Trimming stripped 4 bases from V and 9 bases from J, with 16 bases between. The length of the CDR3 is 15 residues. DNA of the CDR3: TGTGCCAGCAGTGGGTTGGAGGGGTATGCTTCACCCCTCCACTTT. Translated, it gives CASSGLEGYASPLHF.

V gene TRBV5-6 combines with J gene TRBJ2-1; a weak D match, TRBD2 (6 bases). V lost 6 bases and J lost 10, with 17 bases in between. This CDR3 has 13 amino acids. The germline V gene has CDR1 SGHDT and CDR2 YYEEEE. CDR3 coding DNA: TGTGCCAGCACCACAAATAGGGGAGGAGAGCAGTTCTTC. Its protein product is CASTTNRGGEQFF.

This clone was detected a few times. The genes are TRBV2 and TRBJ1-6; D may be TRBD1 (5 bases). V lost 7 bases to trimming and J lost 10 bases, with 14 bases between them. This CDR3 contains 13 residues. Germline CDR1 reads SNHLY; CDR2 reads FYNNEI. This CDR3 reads CASIRGARSPLHF. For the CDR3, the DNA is TGTGCCAGCATACGCGGGGCGCGGTCACCCCTCCACTTT.

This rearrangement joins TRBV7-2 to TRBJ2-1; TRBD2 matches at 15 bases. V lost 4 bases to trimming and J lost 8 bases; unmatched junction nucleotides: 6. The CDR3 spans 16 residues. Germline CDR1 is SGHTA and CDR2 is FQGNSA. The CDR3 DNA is TGTGCCAGCAGCTCAAAGGGACTAGCGGGGGGATATGAGCAGTTCTTC. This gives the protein CASSSKGLAGGYEQFF.